This entry features one T cell receptor beta chain sequence. What it recognizes is unknown. This sample stems from a study of monozygotic twins with inflammatory bowel disease. TCRdb derives one entry per CDR3 protein from the 5' RACE reads, leaving out DNA. The repertoire table contains under 350,000 distinct CDR3 sequences. Study-level findings and limits: IBD patients exhibited fewer clonotypes shared with other individuals than healthy twins, particularly with disease activity.

The sequence came from a human donor with ulcerative colitis or Crohn's disease, or a healthy co-twin of an affected twin (not recorded which). Sequencing input: blood.

CDR3 loop: CASSQDLNAGNGNTIYF. This chain joins TRBV4-3 and TRBJ1-3; absent DNA, TCRdb's TRBD1 call cannot be checked. Germline assignment: CDR1 LGHNA and CDR2 YSLEER. This CDR3 has 17 amino acids.